This T cell receptor beta chain was identified during a study of OX40 agonist ivuxolimab in advanced cancers. About the study: A partial response was reached by three patients: one with hepatocellular carcinoma and two with cutaneous melanoma. Findings of the study overall: Among the lowest levels of clonal expansion were found in partial responders at 0.1-3.0 mg/kg.

About this clone itself: Its target is unknown.

Data came from immunoSEQ multiplex PCR; TCRdb stores just in-frame clones and leaves some out. The table shows about 64,000 clones, with 80% to 90% occurring only once. Trimming left V 5 bases short and J 0 bases short, with 14 bases between. The germline CDR1 and CDR2 sequences are MDHEN and SYDVKM. The CDR3 totals 16 residues. J is TRBJ2-1 and V is TRBV28; no clear D. The source is an adult with an advanced solid tumor such as melanoma, head and neck, liver or kidney cancer. The source material was CD4+ or CD8+ T cells sorted from blood, sampled in a trial of the OX40 agonist ivuxolimab. The CDR3 sequence: CASSTRRALSYNEQFF. In DNA, the CDR3 is TGTGCCAGCAGTACCCGACGCGCTCTCTCCTACAATGAGCAGTTCTTC.